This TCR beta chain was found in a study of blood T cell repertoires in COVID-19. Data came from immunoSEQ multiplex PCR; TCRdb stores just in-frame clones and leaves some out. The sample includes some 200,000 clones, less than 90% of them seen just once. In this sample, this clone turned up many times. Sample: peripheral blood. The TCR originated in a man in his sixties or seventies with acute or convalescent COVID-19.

CDR3 residues: CSVGGGPQPQHF. The CDR3 nucleotides are TGCAGCGTTGGAGGAGGGCCCCAGCCCCAGCATTTT. This chain connects TRBV29-1 to TRBJ1-5; no clear D. Trimming took off 4 bases at V and 7 bases at J, with 11 bases between the two ends. The CDR3 extends over 12 amino acids. The germline V gene encodes CDR1 SQVTM and CDR2 ANQGSEA.